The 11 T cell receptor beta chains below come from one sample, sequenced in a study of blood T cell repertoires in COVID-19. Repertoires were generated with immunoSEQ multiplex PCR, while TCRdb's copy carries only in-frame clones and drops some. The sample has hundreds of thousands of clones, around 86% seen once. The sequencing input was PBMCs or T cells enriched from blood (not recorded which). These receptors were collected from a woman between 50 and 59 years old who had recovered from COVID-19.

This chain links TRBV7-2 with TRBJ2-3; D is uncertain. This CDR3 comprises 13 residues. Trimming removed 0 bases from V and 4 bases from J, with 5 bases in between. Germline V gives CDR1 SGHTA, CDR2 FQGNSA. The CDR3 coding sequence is TGTGCCAGCAGCTTAGCCTTTTCAGATACGCAGTATTTT. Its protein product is CASSLAFSDTQYF.

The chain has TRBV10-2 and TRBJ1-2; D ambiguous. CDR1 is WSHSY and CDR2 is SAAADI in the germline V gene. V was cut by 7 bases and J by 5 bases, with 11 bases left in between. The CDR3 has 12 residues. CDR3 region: CASTSGVYGYTF. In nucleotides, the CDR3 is TGCGCCAGCACCTCAGGCGTTTATGGCTACACCTTC.

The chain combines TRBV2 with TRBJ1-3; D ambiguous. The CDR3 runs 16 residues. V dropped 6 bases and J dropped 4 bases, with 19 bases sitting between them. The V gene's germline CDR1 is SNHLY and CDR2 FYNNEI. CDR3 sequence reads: CASSSEVRGSGNTIYF. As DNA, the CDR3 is TGTGCCAGCAGCTCTGAGGTGCGAGGTTCCGGAAACACCATATATTTT.

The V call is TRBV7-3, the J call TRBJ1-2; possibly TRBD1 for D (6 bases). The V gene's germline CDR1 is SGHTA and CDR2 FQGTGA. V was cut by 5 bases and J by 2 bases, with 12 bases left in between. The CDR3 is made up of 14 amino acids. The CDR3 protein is CASSIGQGNYGYTF. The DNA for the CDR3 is TGTGCCAGCAGCATCGGGCAGGGGAACTATGGCTACACCTTC. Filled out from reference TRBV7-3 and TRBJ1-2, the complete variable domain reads GAGVSQTPSNKVTEKGKYVELRCDPISGHTALYWYRQSLGQGPEFLIYFQGTGAADDSGLPNDRFFAVRPEGSVSTLKIQRTERGDSAVYLCASSIGQGNYGYTFGSGTRLTVV.

The CDR3 DNA reads as TGCGCCAGCAGCCAAGCAAGCGGGGGGTTCTCAGATACGCAGTATTTT. Its protein product is CASSQASGGFSDTQYF. The chain recombines TRBV4-1 with TRBJ2-3, with TRBD2 matching over 9 bases. CDR3 length: 16 amino acids. Germline V gene lookup returns CDR1 MGHRA and CDR2 YSYEKL. V was pared by 1 base and J by 4 bases, with 6 bases of the junction left unmatched.

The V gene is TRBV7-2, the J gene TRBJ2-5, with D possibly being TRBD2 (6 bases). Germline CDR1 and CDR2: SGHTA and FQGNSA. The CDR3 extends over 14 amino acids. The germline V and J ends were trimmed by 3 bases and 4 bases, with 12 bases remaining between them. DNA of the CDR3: TGTGCCAGCAGCTTTGGGGGGTTAATAGAGACCCAGTACTTC. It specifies CASSFGGLIETQYF.

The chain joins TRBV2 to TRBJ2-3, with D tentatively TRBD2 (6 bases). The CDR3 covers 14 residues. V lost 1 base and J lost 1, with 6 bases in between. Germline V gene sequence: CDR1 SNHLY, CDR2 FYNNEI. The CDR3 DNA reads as TGTGCCAGCAGTGAAGGACTAGGCACAGATACGCAGTATTTT. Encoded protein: CASSEGLGTDTQYF.

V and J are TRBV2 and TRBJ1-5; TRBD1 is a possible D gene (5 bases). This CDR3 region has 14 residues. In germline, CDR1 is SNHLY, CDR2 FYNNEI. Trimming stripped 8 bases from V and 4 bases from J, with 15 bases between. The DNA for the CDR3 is TGTGCCAGCCAAAGGGGTCCGACGAATCAGCCCCAGCATTTT. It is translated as CASQRGPTNQPQHF.

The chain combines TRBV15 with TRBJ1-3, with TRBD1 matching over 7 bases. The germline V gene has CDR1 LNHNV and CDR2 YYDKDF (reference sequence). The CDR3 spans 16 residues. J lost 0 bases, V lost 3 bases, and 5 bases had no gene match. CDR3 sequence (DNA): TGTGCCACCAGCAGGGGGACAGCCGCCTCTGGAAACACCATATATTTT. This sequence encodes CATSRGTAASGNTIYF.

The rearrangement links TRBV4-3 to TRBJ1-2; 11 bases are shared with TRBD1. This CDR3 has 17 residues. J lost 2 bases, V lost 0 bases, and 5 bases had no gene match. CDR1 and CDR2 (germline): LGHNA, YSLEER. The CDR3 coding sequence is TGCGCCAGCAGCCAAGACATCGGACAGGGGGCGAACTATGGCTACACCTTC. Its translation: CASSQDIGQGANYGYTF.

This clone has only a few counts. CDR3 sequence reads: CASSLGQGEYSGNTIYF. CDR3 DNA sequence: TGTGCCAGCAGCTTAGGACAGGGGGAATACTCTGGAAACACCATATATTTT. This rearrangement joins TRBV11-3 to TRBJ1-3, with TRBD1 matching 9 bases. Losses at the gene ends were 1 base for V and 0 bases for J; bases not matched to a gene: 4. The CDR3 extends over 17 amino acids. In germline, CDR1 is SGHNT, CDR2 YENEEA.